These 15 T cell receptor beta chains were sequenced from one sample in a study of cytomegalovirus exposure and HLA in healthy donors. The PCR employed 60 Vbeta primers together with 13 Jbeta primers. TCRdb's copy holds only in-frame clones and misses some; the assay was immunoSEQ multiplex PCR. This sample has fewer than 250,000 clones, with about 74% found just once. The sequencing sample was made of PBMCs. All receptors come from a middle-aged man in good health and CMV-seronegative.

J is TRBJ2-1 and V is TRBV19; 7 positions match TRBD2. V lost 5 bases, J lost 0 bases, and 4 bases stayed unmatched. This CDR3 is built from 15 residues. Germline V gene data show CDR1 as LNHDA and CDR2 as SQIVND (reference sequence). CDR3 sequence reads: CASSGGGRSYNEQFF. The CDR3 DNA sequence: TGTGCCAGTAGTGGGGGAGGGCGCTCCTACAATGAGCAGTTCTTC. The entire variable domain, with the rest obtained from reference TRBV19 and TRBJ2-1, is as follows: DGGITQSPKYLFRKEGQNVTLSCEQNLNHDAMYWYRQDPGQGLRLIYYSQIVNDFQKGDIAEGYSVSREKKESFPLTVTSAQKNPTAFYLCASSGGGRSYNEQFFGPGTRLTVL.

The table lists this clone with a count of one. V is TRBV7-3 and J is TRBJ2-1; tentatively, D is TRBD2 (6 bases). Per the germline V gene, CDR1 is SGHTA and CDR2 is FQGTGA. CDR3 length equals 16 residues. V was shortened by 5 bases and J by 4 bases, with 18 bases between the two germline ends. The CDR3: CASSTGGSGPYNEQFF. Written as DNA, the CDR3 is TGTGCCAGCAGCACTGGGGGGAGCGGGCCTTACAATGAGCAGTTCTTC.

This clone occurred a few times. This sequence joins TRBV7-9 and TRBJ1-2; D remains unclear. The CDR3 has 15 residues. CDR1 is SEHNR, CDR2 FQNEAQ, per germline (reference sequence). V dropped 5 bases and J dropped 5 bases, with 18 bases sitting between them. The CDR3 DNA reads as TGTGCCAGCAGCCCGCCTGCATGGGAGGGTTATGGCTACACCTTC. Its translation: CASSPPAWEGYGYTF.

This clone was detected once. This chain joins TRBV27 and TRBJ2-1; 7 positions match TRBD1. V lost 6 bases and J lost 8; bases outside the gene matches: 13. This CDR3 has 15 residues. Germline V gene sequence: CDR1 MNHEY, CDR2 SMNVEV (reference sequence). CDR3 region: CASRDRVLGGDEQFF. CDR3 nucleotides: TGTGCCAGCAGAGACAGGGTTCTAGGGGGAGATGAGCAGTTCTTC.

V usage is TRBV7-8 and J usage is TRBJ2-5; D unresolved. The V gene's germline CDR1 is SGHVS and CDR2 FQNEAQ. Trimming removed 1 base from V and 2 bases from J, with 8 bases in between. This CDR3 has 14 residues. CDR3 nucleotides: TGTGCCAGCAGCTTAGTGAGATCTCAAGAGACCCAGTACTTC. It is translated as CASSLVRSQETQYF.

The genes are TRBV5-4 and TRBJ1-2, with D possibly TRBD1 on 5 matching bases. Deletions cut 0 bases from V and 0 bases from J, with 12 bases between. Per the germline V gene, CDR1 is SGHNT and CDR2 is YYREEE (reference sequence). The CDR3 spans 16 residues. The CDR3 protein is CASSLAAGGANYGYTF. As DNA, the CDR3 is TGTGCCAGCAGCTTGGCCGCGGGGGGTGCTAACTATGGCTACACCTTC.

This clone was seen a handful of times. The CDR3 reads CASSPQSTDTQYF. DNA for the CDR3: TGTGCCAGCAGCCCCCAGAGCACAGATACGCAGTATTTT. This chain connects TRBV7-6 to TRBJ2-3; no clear D. V was cut by 5 bases and J by 0 bases, with 6 bases left in between. Germline V gives CDR1 SGHVS, CDR2 FNYEAQ. The CDR3 spans 13 residues.

The CDR3 bases are TGTGCCAGCAGCTCCGGGGGGGTGGTCTCCTACAATGAGCAGTTCTTC. Translated: CASSSGGVVSYNEQFF. The J gene is TRBJ2-1, the V gene TRBV5-4; TRBD2 aligns across 8 bases. The V and J ends lost 3 bases and 0 bases, in that order; junction bases with no gene match: 5. The germline gives CDR1 SGHNT, CDR2 YYREEE (reference sequence). This CDR3 spans 16 amino acids. Full variable domain (remainder filled in from reference TRBV5-4 and TRBJ2-1): ETGVTQSPTHLIKTRGQQVTLRCSSQSGHNTVSWYQQALGQGPQFIFQYYREEENGRGNFPPRFSGLQFPNYSSELNVNALELDDSALYLCASSSGGVVSYNEQFFGPGTRLTVL.

The chain recombines TRBV15 with TRBJ2-7; the match to TRBD2 covers 7 bases. The ends lost 0 bases at V and 5 bases at J; junction bases unmatched: 13. In germline, CDR1 is LNHNV, CDR2 YYDKDF (reference sequence). The CDR3 is made up of 17 amino acids. The CDR3 bases are TGTGCCACCAGCAGAGATAACACCCGCGGGAGTGCCAACGAGCAGTACTTC. It codes for CATSRDNTRGSANEQYF.

In its sample, this clone was seen a few times. This chain links TRBV14 with TRBJ2-2, with 10 positions matching TRBD2. Trimming at V came to 1 base and at J to 4 bases, leaving 9 bases not matched to a gene. This CDR3 is built from 18 residues. Germline V CDR1 and CDR2: SGHDN, FVKESK. This chain's CDR3 is CASSQGGGLALPTGELFF. CDR3 nucleotides: TGTGCCAGCAGCCAAGGTGGGGGACTAGCGCTACCCACCGGGGAGCTGTTTTTT.

This clone has more than one count but fewer than ten. This chain uses TRBV5-4 with TRBJ2-3, with TRBD2 matching over 12 bases. This CDR3 region has 15 residues. Germline V gene sequence: CDR1 SGHNT, CDR2 YYREEE (reference sequence). V trimming: 2 bases; J trimming: 12 bases; junction bases outside the gene matches: 10. The CDR3 sequence: CASSFTTSGSGTQYF. CDR3 DNA sequence: TGTGCCAGCAGCTTTACGACTAGCGGGAGTGGTACACAGTATTTT.

A word on this clone: With a much larger clone just one base away, this may be a read error. This CDR3 is CASSYPGNYGYTF. Written as DNA, the CDR3 is TGTGCCAGCAGTTACCCGGGGAACTATGGCTACACCTTC. The J gene is TRBJ1-2, the V gene TRBV6-5; D gene unclear. The V end was cut by 2 bases, the J end by 2 bases, with 6 bases between. This CDR3 comprises 13 residues. Germline V lookup: CDR1 MNHEY, CDR2 SVGAGI.

This clone turned up a few times. The chain is built from TRBV29-1 and TRBJ2-5; possibly TRBD2 for D (5 bases). V was cut by 6 bases and J by 5 bases, with 13 bases left in between. The CDR3 runs to 12 residues. Germline V gene sequence: CDR1 SQVTM, CDR2 ANQGSEA. The CDR3 sequence: CSVSKERETQYF. The DNA for the CDR3 is TGCAGCGTGAGTAAGGAGCGGGAGACCCAGTACTTC.

The chain carries TRBV10-3 and TRBJ1-5; D not certain. CDR3 length: 14 amino acids. Trimming cost V 0 bases and J 6 bases, with 9 bases left between them. In germline, CDR1 is ENHRY, CDR2 SYGVKD. CDR3 sequence (DNA): TGTGCCATCAGTGAGTCGAGGGAGGGTCAGCCCCAGCATTTT. It codes for CAISESREGQPQHF.

The rearrangement joins TRBV29-1 to TRBJ2-3, with D possibly matching TRBD2 (5 bases). Trimming pared 3 bases from V and 2 bases from J, leaving 9 bases between. CDR1 and CDR2 (germline): SQVTM, ANQGSEA. The CDR3 spans 13 residues. The CDR3: CSVERDPTDTQYF. Here the CDR3 DNA reads TGCAGCGTTGAGAGGGATCCCACAGATACGCAGTATTTT.